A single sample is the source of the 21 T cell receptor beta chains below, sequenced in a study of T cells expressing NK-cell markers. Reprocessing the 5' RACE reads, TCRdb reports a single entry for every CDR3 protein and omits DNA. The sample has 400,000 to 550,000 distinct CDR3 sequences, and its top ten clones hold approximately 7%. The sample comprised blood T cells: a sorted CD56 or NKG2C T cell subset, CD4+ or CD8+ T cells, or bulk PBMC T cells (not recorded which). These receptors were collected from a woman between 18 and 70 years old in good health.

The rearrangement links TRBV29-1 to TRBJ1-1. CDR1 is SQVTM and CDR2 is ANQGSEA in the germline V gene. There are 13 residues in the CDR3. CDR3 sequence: CSVEGKGGTEAFF.

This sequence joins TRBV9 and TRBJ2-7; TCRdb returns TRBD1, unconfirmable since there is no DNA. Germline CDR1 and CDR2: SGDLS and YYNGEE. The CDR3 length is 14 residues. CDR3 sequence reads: CASSAHDRFYEQYF.

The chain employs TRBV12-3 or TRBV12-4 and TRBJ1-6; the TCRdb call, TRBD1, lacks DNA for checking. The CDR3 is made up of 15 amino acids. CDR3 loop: CASRRGGGDNSPLHF.

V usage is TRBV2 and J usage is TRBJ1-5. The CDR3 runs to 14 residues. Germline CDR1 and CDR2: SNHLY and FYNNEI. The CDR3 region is CASSGSTPNQPQHF.

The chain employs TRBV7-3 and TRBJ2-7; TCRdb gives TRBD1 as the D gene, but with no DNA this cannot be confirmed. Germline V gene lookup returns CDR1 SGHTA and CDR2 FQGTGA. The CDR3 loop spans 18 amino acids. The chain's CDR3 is CASSPMPQGTGGIYEQYF.

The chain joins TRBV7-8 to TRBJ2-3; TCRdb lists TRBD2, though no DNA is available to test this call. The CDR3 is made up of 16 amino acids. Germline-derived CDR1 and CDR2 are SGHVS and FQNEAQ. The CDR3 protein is CASSQLTSRDSDTQYF.

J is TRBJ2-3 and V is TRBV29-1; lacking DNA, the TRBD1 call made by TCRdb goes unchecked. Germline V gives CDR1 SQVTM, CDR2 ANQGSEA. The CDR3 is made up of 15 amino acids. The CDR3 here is CSVEGGGIPTDTQYF.

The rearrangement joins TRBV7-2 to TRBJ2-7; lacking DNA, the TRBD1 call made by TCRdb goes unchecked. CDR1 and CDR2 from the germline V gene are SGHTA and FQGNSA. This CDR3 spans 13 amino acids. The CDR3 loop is CASSWQGINEQYF.

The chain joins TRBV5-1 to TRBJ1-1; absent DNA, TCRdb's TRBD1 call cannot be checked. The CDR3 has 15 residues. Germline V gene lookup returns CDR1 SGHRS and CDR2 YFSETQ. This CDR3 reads CASSLVAGGITEAFF.

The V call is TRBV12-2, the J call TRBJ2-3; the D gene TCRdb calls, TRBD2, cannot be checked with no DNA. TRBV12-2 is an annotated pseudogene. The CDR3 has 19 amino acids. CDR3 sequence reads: CASRQTQAVSGGATDTQYF.

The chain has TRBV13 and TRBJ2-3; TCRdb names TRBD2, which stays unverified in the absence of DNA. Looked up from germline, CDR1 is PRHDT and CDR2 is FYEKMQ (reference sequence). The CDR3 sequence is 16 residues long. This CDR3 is CASSPGLGESTDTQYF.

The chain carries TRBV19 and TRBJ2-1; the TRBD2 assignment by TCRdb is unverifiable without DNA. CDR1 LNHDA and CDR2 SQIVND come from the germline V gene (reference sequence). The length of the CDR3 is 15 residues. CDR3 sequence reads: CASSPLAGVGNEQFF.

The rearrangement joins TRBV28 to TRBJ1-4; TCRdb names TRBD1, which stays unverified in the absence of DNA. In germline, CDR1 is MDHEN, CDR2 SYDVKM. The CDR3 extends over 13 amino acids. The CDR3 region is CASSLAGGGKLFF.

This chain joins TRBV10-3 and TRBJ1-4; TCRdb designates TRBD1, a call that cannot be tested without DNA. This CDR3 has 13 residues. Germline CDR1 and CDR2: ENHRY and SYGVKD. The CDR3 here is CAISGTEDEKLFF.

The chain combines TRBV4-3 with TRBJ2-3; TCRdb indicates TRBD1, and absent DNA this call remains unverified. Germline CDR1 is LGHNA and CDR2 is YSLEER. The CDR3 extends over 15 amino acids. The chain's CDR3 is CASSQGDSTTDTQYF.

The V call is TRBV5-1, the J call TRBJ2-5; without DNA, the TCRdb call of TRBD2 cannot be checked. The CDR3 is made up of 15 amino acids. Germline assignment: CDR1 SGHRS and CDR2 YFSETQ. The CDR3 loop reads CASNQLQGGGETQYF.

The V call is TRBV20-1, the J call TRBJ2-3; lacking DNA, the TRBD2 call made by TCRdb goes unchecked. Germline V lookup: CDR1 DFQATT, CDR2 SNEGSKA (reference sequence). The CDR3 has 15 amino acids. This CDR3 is CSARMGGTSTDTQYF.

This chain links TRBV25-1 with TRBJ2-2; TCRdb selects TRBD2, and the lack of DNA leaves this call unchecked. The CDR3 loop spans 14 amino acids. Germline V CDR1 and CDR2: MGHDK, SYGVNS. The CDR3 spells CASTPPINTGELFF.

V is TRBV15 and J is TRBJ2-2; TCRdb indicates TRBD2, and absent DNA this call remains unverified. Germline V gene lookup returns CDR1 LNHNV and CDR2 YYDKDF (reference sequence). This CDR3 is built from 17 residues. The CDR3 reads CATSREGASGYTGELFF.

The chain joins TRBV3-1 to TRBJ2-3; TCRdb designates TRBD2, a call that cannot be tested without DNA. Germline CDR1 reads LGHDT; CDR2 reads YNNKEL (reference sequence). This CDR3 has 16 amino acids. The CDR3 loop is CASSQDGGGAPDTQYF.

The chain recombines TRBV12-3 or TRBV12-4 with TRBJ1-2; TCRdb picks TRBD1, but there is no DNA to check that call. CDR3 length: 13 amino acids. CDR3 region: CASTGTDRFGYTF.